A single sample is the source of the 27 T cell receptor beta chains below, sequenced in a study of human T cells and chemical hapten exposure (dated by TCRdb to the early 2020s). The method was RACE. Data came from a NextSeq 500. The public reads were quality trimmed at Q25 with fastp and then assembled into clones with MiXCR by TCRdb, keeping productive beta chains. CDR3 protein sequences are deduplicated, and each keeps its most common genes and DNA. Recorded for this sample are tens of thousands of distinct CDR3 sequences; around 10% of them occurred a single time. The ten largest clones represent about 6.6% of the sample. Reading the label with the study, this specimen's time point is: patch test 2, 6 weeks after DPC sensitization. The sample's treatment or condition label, decoded: therapeutic diphenylcyclopropenone sensitization with weekly scalp DPC. Material: whole blood, obtained in connection with sensitization to the hapten diphenylcyclopropenone (DPC). Receptors originate from a man aged 25-45 years with alopecia areata. Some clones in this sample may be carry-over from other donors' samples.

This clonotype was counted many times. The rearrangement joins TRBV6-6 to TRBJ2-5; 13 bases are shared with TRBD2. The CDR3 consists of 16 residues. V dropped 6 bases and J dropped 5; count of bases not matched to a gene: 9. Germline loops: CDR1 MNHNY, CDR2 SVGAGI (reference sequence). The CDR3 DNA reads as TGTGCCAGCAGCCAGACTAGCGGGGGGCGGGGTGAGACCCAGTACTTC. It translates to CASSQTSGGRGETQYF.

In its sample, this clonotype was seen once. CDR3 in DNA: TGCAGCGACACCCGGGACAGTGCCGGGGACTATGGCTACACCTTC. Its translation: CSDTRDSAGDYGYTF. This rearrangement joins TRBV29-1 to TRBJ1-2, with 7 bases identical to TRBD1. Trimming cost V 7 bases and J 3 bases; bases outside gene matches: 14. Looked up from germline, CDR1 is SQVTM and CDR2 is ANQGSEA. The CDR3 contains 15 residues.

This chain connects TRBV18 to TRBJ1-5; D not certain. Trimming left V 3 bases short and J 2 bases short, with 11 bases between. The CDR3 runs 15 residues. Germline V gene sequence: CDR1 KGHSH, CDR2 LQKENI. CDR3 loop: CASSPMMAGNQPQHF. Written as DNA, the CDR3 is TGTGCCAGCTCACCCATGATGGCAGGCAATCAGCCCCAGCATTTT.

This clonotype was observed a few times. J is TRBJ1-1 and V is TRBV5-1; TRBD1 matches at 7 bases. The CDR3 covers 12 residues. V was pared by 5 bases and J by 8 bases, with 6 bases of the junction left unmatched. The germline gives CDR1 SGHRS, CDR2 YFSETQ. The CDR3 spells CASSVRGQEAFF. The CDR3, as DNA: TGCGCCAGCAGTGTGAGGGGGCAGGAAGCTTTCTTT.

The sample holds many counts of this clonotype. The chain employs TRBV6-5 and TRBJ2-1; D uncertain. The CDR3 is 12 residues long. V dropped 5 bases and J dropped 5 bases, with 7 bases sitting between them. In germline, CDR1 is MNHEY, CDR2 SVGAGI. The DNA for the CDR3 is TGTGCCAGCAGTCCCACCGACAATGAGCAGTTCTTC. It codes for CASSPTDNEQFF.

This clonotype was observed a handful of times. The junction departs from germline at one end; a sequencing error may be responsible. V and J are TRBV7-6 and TRBJ1-1; D remains ambiguous. The CDR3 is 15 residues long. CDR1 is SGHVS and CDR2 is FNYEAQ in the germline V gene. CDR3 loop: CACRPPRAGNTEAFF. DNA for the CDR3: TGTGCCTGCAGGCCTCCCCGCGCAGGGAACACTGAAGCTTTCTTT.

The gene calls are TRBV12-3 or TRBV12-4 and TRBJ1-1, with unresolved D. The V and J ends lost 3 bases and 0 bases respectively, with 8 bases between them. The CDR3 has 14 residues. For the CDR3, the DNA is TGTGCCAGCAGTTTCAAGTTCATGAACACTGAAGCTTTCTTT. This gives the protein CASSFKFMNTEAFF.

At least ten counts were recorded for this clonotype. The J gene is TRBJ2-7, the V gene TRBV20-1; tentative D call: TRBD2 (6 bases). CDR3 length: 14 amino acids. V lost 5 bases and J 2 bases, leaving 16 bases between the germline ends. CDR1 and CDR2 (germline): DFQATT, SNEGSKA (reference sequence). CDR3 coding DNA: TGCAGTGCTCACAAAACCGGGGGTACCTACGAGCAGTACTTC. This translates into CSAHKTGGTYEQYF.

V usage is TRBV13 and J usage is TRBJ2-7; 9 bases fit TRBD2. Unmatched junction bases numbered 5, after V lost 5 bases and J lost 0 bases. CDR1 is PRHDT, CDR2 FYEKMQ, per germline (reference sequence). This CDR3 has 15 amino acids. The CDR3 DNA follows: TGTGCCAGCAGCAGAAGCGGGGGGTTCTCCTACGAGCAGTACTTC. The encoded protein is CASSRSGGFSYEQYF.

This clonotype was detected ten times or more. The chain recombines TRBV9 with TRBJ1-1; D unclear. V lost 0 bases to trimming and J lost 0 bases, with 6 bases between them. CDR3 length: 14 residues. Per the germline V gene, CDR1 is SGDLS and CDR2 is YYNGEE. The CDR3 coding sequence is TGTGCCAGCAGCGTAGAAGCCGTGAACACTGAAGCTTTCTTT. This gives the protein CASSVEAVNTEAFF.

This clonotype was counted at least ten times. J is TRBJ2-1 and V is TRBV19; TRBD1 or TRBD2 may be the D gene (5 bases each). Looked up from germline, CDR1 is LNHDA and CDR2 is SQIVND (reference sequence). Trimming pared 10 bases from V and 8 bases from J, leaving 24 bases between. The CDR3 is 15 residues long. The CDR3 coding sequence is TGTGCCACCTCATATAAGGGGACGACAGACTATGAGCAGTTCTTC. Protein: CATSYKGTTDYEQFF.

This clonotype was recorded at least ten times. The chain employs TRBV19 and TRBJ1-1, with no clear D. In germline, CDR1 is LNHDA, CDR2 SQIVND (reference sequence). The CDR3 runs to 14 residues. The V end was cut by 11 bases, the J end by 0 bases, with 16 bases between. DNA of the CDR3: TGTGCCTCCAAGGAGGCCAAAATGAACACTGAAGCTTTCTTT. It codes for CASKEAKMNTEAFF.

This clonotype was counted ten times or more. The rearrangement joins TRBV19 to TRBJ1-2, with 8 bases that match TRBD1. The CDR3 loop spans 15 amino acids. The V gene's germline CDR1 is LNHDA and CDR2 SQIVND (reference sequence). After removal of 7 bases from V and 6 bases from J, the junction contained 13 bases not matched to a gene. The DNA of the CDR3 is TGTGCCAGTAATCAGGGGGCACCCATAAATGATGGCTACACCTTC. Its translation: CASNQGAPINDGYTF.

This clonotype appeared many times. The chain uses TRBV19 and TRBJ2-1, with D perhaps TRBD1 or TRBD2 (5 bases each). The CDR3 has 16 residues. Trimming left V 1 base short and J 5 bases short, with 15 bases between. Germline CDR1 reads LNHDA; CDR2 reads SQIVND (reference sequence). The CDR3 protein is CASSIGGGRRDNEQFF. The CDR3 DNA is TGTGCCAGTAGTATAGGTGGGGGAAGAAGAGACAATGAGCAGTTCTTC.

The sample holds many counts of this clonotype. The genes are TRBV18 and TRBJ2-7; 8 bases agree with TRBD1. V gave up 3 bases and J gave up 5 bases; unmatched junction bases: 3. The germline CDR1 and CDR2 sequences are KGHSH and LQKENI. The CDR3 spans 13 residues. The CDR3 DNA is TGTGCCAGCTCACCGACAGGGGCGAACGAGCAGTACTTC. Its translation: CASSPTGANEQYF.

This clonotype was detected ten times or more. The chain joins TRBV7-9 to TRBJ2-1, with 10 bases lining up with TRBD2. V lost 1 base to trimming and J lost 1 base; unmatched junction nucleotides: 1. Germline loops: CDR1 SEHNR, CDR2 FQNEAQ (reference sequence). This CDR3 spans 16 amino acids. DNA of the CDR3: TGTGCCAGCAGCTTAGGGACTAGCGGATCCTACAATGAGCAGTTCTTC. This translates into CASSLGTSGSYNEQFF.

CDR3 protein: CASSLVGNEQFF. DNA for the CDR3: TGTGCCAGCAGCTTAGTGGGGAATGAGCAGTTCTTC. The chain combines TRBV7-9 with TRBJ2-1, with unresolved D. V was pared by 1 base and J by 7 bases, with 5 bases between. CDR1 and CDR2 (germline): SEHNR, FQNEAQ (reference sequence). The CDR3 consists of 12 residues.

The rearrangement links TRBV2 to TRBJ1-4, with no clear D. V lost 7 bases and J lost 8, with 8 bases in between. The CDR3 is 11 amino acids. Germline CDR1 reads SNHLY; CDR2 reads FYNNEI. Here the CDR3 DNA reads TGTGCCAGCACCATGGGCGAAAAACTGTTTTTT. Amino acids: CASTMGEKLFF.

The chain links TRBV27 to TRBJ2-5; 9 nucleotides line up with TRBD1. CDR1 is MNHEY, CDR2 SMNVEV, per germline (reference sequence). This CDR3 region has 15 residues. The V segment lost 5 bases and the J segment 5 bases; nucleotides outside the gene matches: 9. CDR3 sequence: CASSTRTGAGETQYF. CDR3 nucleotides: TGTGCCAGCAGTACTCGGACAGGGGCGGGGGAGACCCAGTACTTC.

This clonotype was picked up a small number of times. The V and J genes are TRBV12-3 or TRBV12-4 and TRBJ2-1; tentative D call: TRBD2 (6 bases). Trimming stripped 5 bases from V and 3 bases from J, with 14 bases between. The CDR3 has 15 residues. The CDR3 nucleotides are TGTGCCAGCAGTCGGGACTTTCCTATCTACAATGAGCAGTTCTTC. This sequence encodes CASSRDFPIYNEQFF.

The table lists this clonotype with many counts. The chain couples TRBV20-1 to TRBJ1-3; D gene ambiguous. The germline gives CDR1 DFQATT, CDR2 SNEGSKA (reference sequence). The CDR3 is made up of 16 amino acids. V was cut by 0 bases and J by 0 bases, with 12 bases left in between. Here the CDR3 reads CSAREVGLVSGNTIYF. The DNA for the CDR3 is TGCAGTGCTAGAGAGGTGGGCCTCGTCTCTGGAAACACCATATATTTT.

This clonotype was recorded at least ten times. The chain is built from TRBV6-5 and TRBJ1-2; D is unclear. Germline assignment: CDR1 MNHEY and CDR2 SVGAGI. The CDR3 contains 15 residues. The V end was cut by 5 bases, the J end by 4 bases, with 17 bases between. CDR3 DNA sequence: TGTGCCAGCAGTGACCAGGTCCCCCTGGGCTATGGCTACACCTTC. Amino acids: CASSDQVPLGYGYTF.

This clonotype has a count of ten or more. The CDR3 reads CASSFGANTEAFF. DNA for the CDR3: TGTGCCAGCAGCTTTGGGGCGAACACTGAAGCTTTCTTT. The chain is built from TRBV5-5 and TRBJ1-1; TRBD1 is a possible D gene (5 bases). Germline V gene data show CDR1 as SGHKS and CDR2 as YYEKEE (reference sequence). Trimming took 2 bases from V and 1 from J, leaving 6 bases between them. This CDR3 region has 13 residues.

V and J are TRBV27 and TRBJ2-1; D may be TRBD2 (5 bases). Looked up from germline, CDR1 is MNHEY and CDR2 is SMNVEV (reference sequence). This CDR3 contains 11 residues. The V end was cut by 10 bases, the J end by 9 bases, with 13 bases between. In DNA form, the CDR3 reads TGTGCCACCAAGAGGGCATTTGAGCAGTTCTTC. Translation gives CATKRAFEQFF.

This clonotype was recorded at least ten times. V is TRBV7-9 and J is TRBJ1-1; possibly TRBD1 for D (5 bases). This CDR3 region has 12 residues. CDR1 and CDR2 from the germline V gene are SEHNR and FQNEAQ (reference sequence). Trimming took off 5 bases at V and 4 bases at J, with 8 bases between the two ends. Written as DNA, the CDR3 is TGTGCCAGCAGCCCGGGGGTCACTGAAGCTTTCTTT. It encodes CASSPGVTEAFF. The variable domain in full, completed from reference TRBV7-9 and TRBJ1-1, reads DTGVSQNPRHKITKRGQNVTFRCDPISEHNRLYWYRQTLGQGPEFLTYFQNEAQLEKSRLLSDRFSAERPKGSFSTLEIQRTEQGDSAMYLCASSPGVTEAFFGQGTRLTVV.

This clonotype was found a few times. The chain couples TRBV6-2 or TRBV6-3 to TRBJ1-1; D is ambiguous. The CDR3 consists of 13 residues. Trimming removed 6 bases at V and 3 bases at J, with 11 bases between. CDR1 and CDR2 from the germline V gene are MNHEY and SVGEGT. The DNA for the CDR3 is TGTGCCAGCAGAACTACAGCGCACACTGAAGCTTTCTTT. This sequence encodes CASRTTAHTEAFF.

Many counts were recorded for this clonotype. The chain combines TRBV11-2 with TRBJ2-5, with 9 bases lining up with TRBD1. CDR1 is SGHAT and CDR2 is FQNNGV in the germline V gene. The CDR3 consists of 14 residues. V dropped 5 bases and J dropped 5; count of bases not matched to a gene: 6. CDR3 amino acids: CASSPRTGVETQYF. CDR3 sequence (DNA): TGTGCCAGCAGCCCACGGACAGGGGTGGAGACCCAGTACTTC. The full variable domain, rest sourced from reference TRBV11-2 and TRBJ2-5, is EAGVAQSPRYKIIEKRQSVAFWCNPISGHATLYWYQQILGQGPKLLIQFQNNGVVDDSQLPKDRFSAERLKGVDSTLKIQPAKLEDSAVYLCASSPRTGVETQYFGPGTRLLVL.